This TCR beta chain was identified in a study of CD4 T cells in relation to SARS-CoV-2 and coronaviruses. Assay: immunoSEQ multiplex PCR; the TCRdb copy retains only in-frame clones and omits some. The data show 25,000 to 30,000 clones, with 75% seen just once and 10% to 15% held by the top ten. With respect to this clone: Its target is not known.

Before the COVID-19 pandemic, during about 2010-2019, CD4+ T cells were taken from unexposed donors. Isolation of CD4+ T cells took place after approximately eleven days in culture. The sequence was obtained from a human donor in good health. The sequenced sample was CD4+ T cells from PBMCs, cultured in vitro.

CDR3 DNA: TGTGCCAGCAGTTTAGGGGGACCCTATGGCTACACCTTC. As protein: CASSLGGPYGYTF. The gene calls are TRBV12-3 or TRBV12-4 and TRBJ1-2, with D perhaps TRBD1 (5 bases). V was pared by 1 base and J by 4 bases, with 7 bases between. The CDR3 has 13 residues.